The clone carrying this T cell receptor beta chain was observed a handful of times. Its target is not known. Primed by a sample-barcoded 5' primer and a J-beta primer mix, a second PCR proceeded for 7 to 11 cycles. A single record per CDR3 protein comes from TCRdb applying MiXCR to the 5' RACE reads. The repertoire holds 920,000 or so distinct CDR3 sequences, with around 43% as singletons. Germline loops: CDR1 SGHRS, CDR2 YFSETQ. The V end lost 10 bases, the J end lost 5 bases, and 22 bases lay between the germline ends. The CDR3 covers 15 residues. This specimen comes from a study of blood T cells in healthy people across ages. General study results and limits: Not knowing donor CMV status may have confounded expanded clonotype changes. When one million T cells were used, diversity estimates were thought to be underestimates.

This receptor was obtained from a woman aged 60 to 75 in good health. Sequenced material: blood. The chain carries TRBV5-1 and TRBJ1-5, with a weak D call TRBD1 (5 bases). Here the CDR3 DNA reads TGCGCCCTCCATAGATTAGGGACGGCTCATCAGCCCCAGCATTTT. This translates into CALHRLGTAHQPQHF.